The clone carrying this T cell receptor (beta chain) appeared many times. Its antigen is currently unknown. At least 3 on the Clinical Activity Score was recorded for ophthalmopathy patients, who also had NOSPECS grade at least 4 and duration under 3 months. Germline V gene sequence: CDR1 LGHDT, CDR2 YNNKEL (reference sequence). The V end lost 0 bases, the J end lost 7 bases, and 16 bases lay between the germline ends. The CDR3 extends over 15 amino acids. The entry originates in a study of T cells in Graves' hyperthyroidism and ophthalmopathy. Using RNA transcripts as the source, TCR beta CDR3 regions were amplified. A first-round RT-PCR of the TCR CDR3 used the HTBI primer set. Each CDR3 protein is one row after TCRdb ran MiXCR on the multiplex PCR reads. The sample lists about 400,000 distinct CDR3 sequences; over 12% were seen once. Study-level findings and limits: Researchers found most expanded thyroid clonotypes above 0.001 in blood as well. Ophthalmopathy stood apart from stable hyperthyroidism in a 13 V-J model.

The sequence was collected from a man aged 50-59 years with Graves' ophthalmopathy. The rearrangement links TRBV3-1 to TRBJ2-7; maybe TRBD2 (6 bases). The sample comprised blood. The CDR3 loop is CASSQELNRAGEQYF. Written as DNA, the CDR3 is TGTGCCAGCAGCCAAGAATTAAACCGCGCGGGGGAGCAGTACTTC.